This T cell receptor (beta chain) was observed in a study of blood T cell repertoires in COVID-19. Study-wide background: From the United States, Italy and Spain came samples of acute and convalescent COVID-19.

Germline CDR1 SNHLY, CDR2 FYNNEI. This CDR3 comprises 18 residues. Trimming removed 7 bases from V and 0 bases from J, with 22 bases in between. Seattle patients were enrolled during active infection and followed longitudinally. Study processing details: For nucleated cells, counts were estimated from reference gene primer amplification. Using immunoSEQ multiplex PCR, the repertoire was profiled, and TCRdb retains in-frame clones only, with some absent. V and J calls and clone size are as listed in that table; D and trimming were resolved from the DNA. The sample has 150,000 or so clones, roughly 86% seen once; the top ten hold under 0.7%.

V usage is TRBV2 and J usage is TRBJ1-5; no firm D call. The source material was peripheral blood. The TCR sequence derives from a man between 60 and 75 years old with COVID-19, enrolled during active disease. Here the CDR3 DNA reads TGTGCCAGCACCGATCGTAAGTCCCGGTCGTATAGCAATCAGCCCCAGCATTTT. It specifies CASTDRKSRSYSNQPQHF.